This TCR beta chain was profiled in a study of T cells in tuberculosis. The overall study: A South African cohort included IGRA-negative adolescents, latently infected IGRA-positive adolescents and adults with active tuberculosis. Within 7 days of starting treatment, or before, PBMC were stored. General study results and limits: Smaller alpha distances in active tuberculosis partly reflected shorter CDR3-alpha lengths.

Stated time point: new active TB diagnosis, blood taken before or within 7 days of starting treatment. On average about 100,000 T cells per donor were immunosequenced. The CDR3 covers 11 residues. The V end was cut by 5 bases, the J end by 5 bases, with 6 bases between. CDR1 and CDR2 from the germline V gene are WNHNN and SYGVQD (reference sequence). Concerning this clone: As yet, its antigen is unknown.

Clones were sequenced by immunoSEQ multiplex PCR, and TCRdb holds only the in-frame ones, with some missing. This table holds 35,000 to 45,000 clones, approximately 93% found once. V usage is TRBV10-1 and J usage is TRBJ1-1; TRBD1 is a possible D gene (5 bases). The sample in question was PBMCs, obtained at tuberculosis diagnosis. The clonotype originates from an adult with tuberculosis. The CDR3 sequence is CASSRGTEAFF. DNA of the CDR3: TGCGCCAGCAGTAGGGGAACTGAAGCTTTCTTT.